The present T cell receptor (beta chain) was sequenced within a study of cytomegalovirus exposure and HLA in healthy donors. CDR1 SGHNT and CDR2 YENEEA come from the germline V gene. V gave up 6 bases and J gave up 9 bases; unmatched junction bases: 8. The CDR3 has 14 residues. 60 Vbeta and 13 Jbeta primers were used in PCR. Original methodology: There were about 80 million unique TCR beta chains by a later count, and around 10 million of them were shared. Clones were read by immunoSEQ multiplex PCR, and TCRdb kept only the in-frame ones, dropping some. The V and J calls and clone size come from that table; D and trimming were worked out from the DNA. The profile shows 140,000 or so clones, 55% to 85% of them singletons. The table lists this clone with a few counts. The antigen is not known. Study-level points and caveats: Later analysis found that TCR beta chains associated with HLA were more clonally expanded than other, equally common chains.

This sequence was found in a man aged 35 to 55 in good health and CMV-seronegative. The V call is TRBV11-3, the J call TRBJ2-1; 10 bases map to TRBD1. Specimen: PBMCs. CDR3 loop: CASSPGTGVGEQFF. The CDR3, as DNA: TGTGCCAGCAGTCCCGGGACAGGGGTTGGTGAGCAGTTCTTC.